This is a list of T cell receptor beta chains from one sample in a study of blood T cells in healthy people across ages. Each CDR3 protein is one row after TCRdb ran MiXCR on the 5' RACE reads. The sample lists 1.8 million or so distinct CDR3 sequences, about two fifths occurring once. The sample consisted of blood. The receptors come from a human donor in good health. The CDR3 runs from the conserved cysteine through the conserved F or W. Each record gives: D gene, J gene, V gene, CDR3 length, clone size, CDR3 DNA, CDR3 protein. D genes are given only for firm matches. Part of the rows lack a size; the others show once, few, many or a class for expanded clones.

. TRBJ2-1 TRBV7-9 14 . TGTGCCAGCATGGGAGTGACTAGTTACAATGAGCAGTTCTTC CASMGVTSYNEQFF
. TRBJ1-4 TRBV29-1 12 . TGCAGCGGCCGACGTACGGGGGAAAAACTGTTTTTT CSGRRTGEKLFF
TRBD1 TRBJ2-1 TRBV6-2/TRBV6-3 15 . TGTGCCAGCAGACGCGGACAGGATCTCGACAATGAGCAGTTCTTC CASRRGQDLDNEQFF
TRBD1 TRBJ2-7 TRBV12-3/TRBV12-4 16 few TGTGCCAGCAGTGACTCTACAGGGGACCCTTCCTACGAGCAGTACTTC CASSDSTGDPSYEQYF
. TRBJ2-7 TRBV28 17 . TGTGCCAGCAGGACCCTTCTAGATAACAGGGGAGGCTACGAGCAGTACTTC CASRTLLDNRGGYEQYF
. TRBJ1-2 TRBV20-1 16 few TGCAGTGCTAGACCCGGCTACAGGGTTCTTGGGGGTGGCTACACCTTC CSARPGYRVLGGGYTF
. TRBJ1-2 TRBV2 16 . TGTGCCAGCAGTGAAGCCCAAGGGCCTTTGAACTATGGCTACACCTTC CASSEAQGPLNYGYTF
. TRBJ2-3 TRBV4-3 16 many TGCGCCAGCAGTTTCGAGGGTGGGAGTGGCACAGATACGCAGTATTTT CASSFEGGSGTDTQYF
TRBD1 TRBJ1-6 TRBV5-1 15 . TGCGCCACCCAGGTGGGACAGGGGGATAATTCACCCCTCCACTTT CATQVGQGDNSPLHF
. TRBJ1-2 TRBV6-5 15 few TGTGCCAGCAGGACTCTATCTCGCGGCGGCTATGGCTACACCTTC CASRTLSRGGYGYTF
. TRBJ1-6 TRBV28 17 few TGTGCCAGCAGTCCCTTACCCCAGGCGGGGGTAGCTTCACCCCTCCACTTT CASSPLPQAGVASPLHF
. TRBJ1-5 TRBV4-1 18 . TGCGCCAGCAGCCTAACCTCGGGGACGGGGTTTAGCAATCAGCCCCAGCATTTT CASSLTSGTGFSNQPQHF
. TRBJ2-1 TRBV7-2 17 . TGTGCCAGCAGCTTATTTCCTCTAGAGACCCCACACAATGAGCAGTTCTTC CASSLFPLETPHNEQFF
. TRBJ2-7 TRBV5-1 12 . TGCGCCAGCAGCCTAACCCAGGGCGAGCAGTACTTC CASSLTQGEQYF
. TRBJ2-3 TRBV9 14 . TGTGCCAGCAGCGCGGGACTCTACACAGATACGCAGTATTTT CASSAGLYTDTQYF
. TRBJ1-2 TRBV29-1 17 few TGCAGCGTTGATGCCCGCGGGACACAAAAAGGGGACTATGGCTACACCTTC CSVDARGTQKGDYGYTF
. TRBJ2-7 TRBV4-1 13 . TGCGCCAGCAGCCAAGATAAGGAGGGGCGACAGTACTTC CASSQDKEGRQYF
. TRBJ2-1 TRBV5-1 15 . TGCGCCAGCAGCTTGTTTGGGGGCGGAGGTTCAGTGCAGTTCTTC CASSLFGGGGSVQFF
TRBD1 TRBJ2-7 TRBV5-1 16 . TGCGCCAGCAGCCCACCCGGGACAGCAAACCCCTACGAGCAGTACTTC CASSPPGTANPYEQYF
. TRBJ1-2 TRBV29-1 12 . TGCAGCGTTGCTACGGGGACCTATGGCTACACCTTC CSVATGTYGYTF
. TRBJ1-2 TRBV4-3 13 . TGCGCCAGCAGCCAAGAACCAGTCGGTGGCTACACCTTC CASSQEPVGGYTF
. TRBJ1-1 TRBV12-3/TRBV12-4 15 few TGTGCCAGCAGTTTAGGACCTCAGGAGTGGGCTGAAGCTTTCTTT CASSLGPQEWAEAFF
TRBD1 TRBJ2-7 TRBV20-1 17 few TGCAGTGCTAGAGGACCTGGCCGTTGGGACAGAACCTACGAGCAGTACTTC CSARGPGRWDRTYEQYF
TRBD2 TRBJ2-5 TRBV20-1 12 once TGCAGTGCTACATTCGGGAGGGAGACCCAGTACTTC CSATFGRETQYF
. TRBJ2-1 TRBV4-3 14 . TGCGCCAGCAGCCGGGACTTCCTGACCAATGAGCAGTTCTTC CASSRDFLTNEQFF
TRBD2 TRBJ2-1 TRBV20-1 15 few TGCAGTGCTCATAACCCAAGCGGGGGGCCGGGTGAGCAGTTCTTC CSAHNPSGGPGEQFF
. TRBJ1-5 TRBV24-1 13 . TGTGCCACCAGCTGGGGGGGAAATCAGCCCCAGCATTTT CATSWGGNQPQHF
. TRBJ1-1 TRBV12-3/TRBV12-4 15 . TGTGCCAGCAGTTTCCACAGAACTTTGAACACTGAAGCTTTCTTT CASSFHRTLNTEAFF
TRBD1 TRBJ2-1 TRBV10-2 16 many TGCGCCAGCAGTGAGTGGACGGACAGGGCCTACAATGAGCAGTTCTTC CASSEWTDRAYNEQFF
. TRBJ1-4 TRBV7-2 15 . TGTGCCAGCAGCGCCTCCAGGGTACAAAATGAAAAACTGTTTTTT CASSASRVQNEKLFF
. TRBJ1-2 TRBV2 15 . TGTGCCAGCAGGTCGGGGTCACTGGGTAACTATGGCTACACCTTC CASRSGSLGNYGYTF
. TRBJ1-5 TRBV28 17 . TGTGCCAGCAGTCTCTCGGGGTTGGGGCGTAGCAATCAGCCCCAGCATTTT CASSLSGLGRSNQPQHF
. TRBJ2-5 TRBV20-1 13 . TGCAGTGCTCATCACGGGTACAAGGAGACCCAGTACTTC CSAHHGYKETQYF
TRBD2 TRBJ2-1 TRBV11-1 18 few TGTGCCAGCAGCTTATTGACGGGAGGGACACTCGGTTACAATGAGCAGTTCTTC CASSLLTGGTLGYNEQFF
. TRBJ2-5 TRBV13 14 . TGTGCCAGCAGCTTAGCGGTCAGCAAAGAGACCCAGTACTTC CASSLAVSKETQYF
TRBD1 TRBJ2-7 TRBV4-2 17 . TGTGCCAGCAGCCAAACTCCCGCGGGACAGGGGGGTTACGAGCAGTACTTC CASSQTPAGQGGYEQYF
. TRBJ1-1 TRBV7-9 17 . TGTGCCAGCAGCCAAGGACCCAGCGCGTTCGTGAACACTGAAGCTTTCTTT CASSQGPSAFVNTEAFF
TRBD1 TRBJ2-7 TRBV5-1 15 few TGCGCCAGCAGCTGGGGGACAGGGAGCTCCTACGAGCAGTACTTC CASSWGTGSSYEQYF
. TRBJ1-6 TRBV10-3 13 few TGTGCCATCGGGCGGGGTCAAAATTCACCCCTCCACTTT CAIGRGQNSPLHF
TRBD2 TRBJ2-1 TRBV20-1 16 . TGCAGTGCTAGAGACCCCACTAGCGGGAGGTACAATGAGCAGTTCTTC CSARDPTSGRYNEQFF
TRBD1 TRBJ1-5 TRBV16 15 few TGTGCCAGCAGCCGGTTCAGACAGGGAGATCAGCCCCAGCATTTT CASSRFRQGDQPQHF